The 3 T cell receptor beta chains below were found in one sample sequenced in a study of blood T cell repertoires in COVID-19. Some clones are missing from TCRdb's copy, which holds only in-frame ones; the method was immunoSEQ multiplex PCR. Seen here are around 160,000 clones, roughly 86% observed once, and the top ten hold roughly 2%. The sample consisted of peripheral blood. The receptors here all came from a human donor in a cohort sampled during active COVID-19.

V is TRBV27 and J is TRBJ1-2; D gene uncertain. The V end lost 8 bases, the J end lost 3 bases, and 25 bases lay between the germline ends. The germline V gene encodes CDR1 MNHEY and CDR2 SMNVEV (reference sequence). This CDR3 has 17 residues. As DNA, the CDR3 is TGTGCCAGCCGCGCGCGCCTAGGGAGAGACTTTTACTATGGCTACACCTTC. Translation: CASRARLGRDFYYGYTF.

Notes on this clone: Distinct nucleotide sequences in the sample also encode this CDR3. The chain is built from TRBV28 and TRBJ1-1; 7 positions match TRBD1. CDR3 size: 12 residues. CDR1 is MDHEN and CDR2 is SYDVKM in the germline V gene. Trimming removed 6 bases from V and 5 bases from J; junction bases left unmatched: 3. The CDR3 reads CASSPGGTEAFF. The CDR3, as DNA: TGTGCCAGCAGCCCAGGGGGGACTGAAGCTTTCTTT.

The V call is TRBV7-9, the J call TRBJ1-4; D gene uncertain. CDR3 length: 14 residues. V was clipped by 2 bases and J by 7 bases, with 11 bases between them. Germline V gives CDR1 SEHNR, CDR2 FQNEAQ (reference sequence). The CDR3 here is CASSLRGTGEKLFF. For the CDR3, the DNA is TGTGCCAGCAGCTTACGGGGAACGGGTGAAAAACTGTTTTTT. Filled out from reference TRBV7-9 and TRBJ1-4, the complete variable domain reads DTGVSQNPRHKITKRGQNVTFRCDPISEHNRLYWYRQTLGQGPEFLTYFQNEAQLEKSRLLSDRFSAERPKGSFSTLEIQRTEQGDSAMYLCASSLRGTGEKLFFGSGTQLSVL.